Following are 17 T cell receptor beta chains from one sample sequenced in a study of CD8 T cells in ankylosing spondylitis. These receptors' targets are unknown. TCRdb redid the calling of the 5' RACE reads with MiXCR, one entry per CDR3 protein. The table shows approximately 220,000 distinct CDR3 sequences, with roughly 18% occurring only once. Study-wide findings and caveats: Seemingly characteristic of ankylosing spondylitis blood was a TCR beta motif consisting of about 8 highly homologous variants.

The sample consisted of blood, either unsorted or a sorted T cell fraction (not recorded which). Source of these receptors: a male donor with ankylosing spondylitis.

In DNA, the CDR3 is TGTGCCAGCAGCTTTCTGGGACTAGCCGCCTTGGGGGCCTACAATGAGCAGTTCTTC. Protein sequence: CASSFLGLAALGAYNEQFF. The chain carries TRBV11-2 and TRBJ2-1, with 9 nucleotides matching TRBD2. In germline, CDR1 is SGHAT, CDR2 FQNNGV. After removal of 3 bases from V and 2 bases from J, the junction contained 14 bases not matched to a gene. This CDR3 spans 19 amino acids.

V gene TRBV28 combines with J gene TRBJ2-6; 8 nucleotides line up with TRBD1. After removal of 5 bases from V and 4 bases from J, the junction contained 7 bases not matched to a gene. The CDR3 loop spans 16 amino acids. The germline CDR1 and CDR2 sequences are MDHEN and SYDVKM. The CDR3 loop is CASSLLQGEGANVLTF. DNA of the CDR3: TGTGCCAGCAGTCTCCTACAGGGGGAAGGGGCCAACGTCCTGACTTTC.

A few counts support this clonotype. This chain joins TRBV27 and TRBJ1-2; D is uncertain. With 2 bases removed from V and 7 bases from J, the gap between germline ends came to 14 bases. The length of the CDR3 is 14 residues. CDR1 is MNHEY and CDR2 is SMNVEV in the germline V gene (reference sequence). The CDR3 region has the DNA TGTGCCAGCAGTTTAGTTCCGGGAATGAGTGGCTACACCTTC. It specifies CASSLVPGMSGYTF.

The rearrangement uses TRBV5-1 and TRBJ2-5; D is unclear. This CDR3 is 13 amino acids long. Germline V CDR1 and CDR2: SGHRS, YFSETQ. Trimming shortened V by 0 bases and J by 4 bases, and 7 bases separated the two germline ends. The CDR3 nucleotides are TGCGCCAGCAGCTTGGACCCTTTAGAGACCCAGTACTTC. It is translated as CASSLDPLETQYF.

The V call is TRBV20-1, the J call TRBJ1-2, with D hard to call. The CDR3 totals 13 residues. Germline V lookup: CDR1 DFQATT, CDR2 SNEGSKA (reference sequence). With 6 bases removed from V and 8 bases from J, the gap between germline ends came to 19 bases. Written as DNA, the CDR3 is TGCAGTGCAAACCACCCCCAGTCGCTGGGCTACACCTTC. Translating it yields CSANHPQSLGYTF.

This chain uses TRBV7-9 with TRBJ2-7; 10 bases are a match to TRBD2. Germline V CDR1 and CDR2: SEHNR, FQNEAQ (reference sequence). The CDR3 totals 15 residues. Losses at the gene ends were 1 base for V and 2 bases for J; bases not matched to a gene: 2. CDR3 DNA sequence: TGTGCCAGCAGCTTAGTACTAGCGGGGCCCTACGAGCAGTACTTC. This encodes CASSLVLAGPYEQYF.

The chain combines TRBV11-2 with TRBJ2-7; no clear D gene. The CDR3 has 12 amino acids. Trimming took off 5 bases at V and 3 bases at J, with 8 bases between the two ends. Germline CDR1 is SGHAT and CDR2 is FQNNGV. The CDR3 nucleotides read TGTGCCAGCAGCCGCTGGAGCTACGAGCAGTACTTC. This gives the protein CASSRWSYEQYF.

A word on this clonotype: At one boundary the junction diverges from the germline segment, which might be a read error. The rearrangement joins TRBV6-5 to TRBJ2-5, with 8 bases aligning to TRBD2. Germline V lookup: CDR1 MNHEY, CDR2 SVGAGI. This CDR3 is built from 15 residues. CDR3 amino acids: CASSYYSGNQETQYF. As DNA, the CDR3 is TGTGCCAGCAGCTACTATAGCGGGAACCAAGAGACCCAGTACTTC.

The chain recombines TRBV6-2 or TRBV6-3 with TRBJ2-7; D gene ambiguous. Trimming removed 2 bases at V and 1 base at J, with 3 bases between. Germline V gives CDR1 MNHEY, CDR2 SVGEGT. The length of the CDR3 is 12 residues. CDR3: CASSYESYEQYF. The DNA for the CDR3 is TGTGCCAGCAGTTACGAGTCCTACGAGCAGTACTTC.

The gene calls are TRBV28 and TRBJ1-5; D unclear. The germline CDR1 and CDR2 sequences are MDHEN and SYDVKM. The V and J ends lost 5 bases and 5 bases respectively, with 10 bases between them. The CDR3 loop spans 13 amino acids. The CDR3 reads CASSETGYQPQHF. For the CDR3, the DNA is TGTGCCAGCAGTGAAACGGGTTATCAGCCCCAGCATTTT. Full variable domain (missing parts from reference TRBV28 and TRBJ1-5): DVKVTQSSRYLVKRTGEKVFLECVQDMDHENMFWYRQDPGLGLRLIYFSYDVKMKEKGDIPEGYSVSREKKERFSLILESASTNQTSMYLCASSETGYQPQHFGDGTRLSIL.

This clonotype was detected a few times. This chain links TRBV6-5 with TRBJ2-2; the D is unclear. V gave up 0 bases and J gave up 4 bases, with 9 bases separating them. The germline V gene has CDR1 MNHEY and CDR2 SVGAGI. The CDR3 runs 15 residues. In nucleotides, the CDR3 is TGTGCCAGCAGTTACTCGAGTGCCCTCACCGGGGAGCTGTTTTTT. Its translation is CASSYSSALTGELFF.

The V gene is TRBV9, the J gene TRBJ2-7; a possible D gene is TRBD1 (6 bases). Trimming took off 0 bases at V and 4 bases at J, with 17 bases between the two ends. CDR3 length: 16 amino acids. Germline V gene data show CDR1 as SGDLS and CDR2 as YYNGEE. Written as DNA, the CDR3 is TGTGCCAGCAGCGTAGGAGGGGGTGGCGGATTATACGAGCAGTACTTC. Its translation is CASSVGGGGGLYEQYF.

The chain couples TRBV12-3 or TRBV12-4 to TRBJ1-4; D unresolved. The CDR3 covers 12 residues. Trimming stripped 2 bases from V and 6 bases from J, with 4 bases between. The CDR3 DNA reads as TGTGCCAGCAGTTTATGGGATGAAAAACTGTTTTTT. This encodes CASSLWDEKLFF.

This rearrangement joins TRBV2 to TRBJ1-6, with 7 bases fitting TRBD1. Germline CDR1 SNHLY, CDR2 FYNNEI. With 6 bases clipped from V and 13 bases from J, the junction kept 12 bases outside the gene matches. There are 14 residues in the CDR3. CDR3 coding DNA: TGTGCCAGCAGCGCCGGGACAGAGACTGCGCCCCTCCACTTT. Protein sequence: CASSAGTETAPLHF.

This clonotype was picked up many times. The genes are TRBV12-3 or TRBV12-4 and TRBJ1-1, with 12 nucleotides matching TRBD1. This CDR3 has 13 amino acids. Trimming cost V 9 bases and J 5 bases; bases outside gene matches: 4. This CDR3 reads CARGDRGRTEAFF. For the CDR3, the DNA is TGTGCCAGAGGGGACAGGGGGCGTACTGAAGCTTTCTTT.

This clonotype was counted a few times. This sequence joins TRBV4-3 and TRBJ2-2; D remains ambiguous. The CDR3 is 15 residues long. V lost 0 bases, J lost 0 bases, and 5 bases lay in between. Germline lookup yields CDR1 LGHNA and CDR2 YSLEER. Here the CDR3 reads CASSQDRTNTGELFF. The CDR3, as DNA: TGCGCCAGCAGCCAAGATAGGACGAACACCGGGGAGCTGTTTTTT.

The V and J genes are TRBV4-2 and TRBJ2-7, with D possibly matching TRBD1 (5 bases). CDR3 length: 15 amino acids. V lost 2 bases and J 1 base, leaving 12 bases between the germline ends. CDR1 and CDR2 from the germline V gene are LGHNA and YNFKEQ. CDR3 DNA: TGTGCCAGCAGCCAAAAGGGGCCAGGATCCTACGAGCAGTACTTC. Its translation: CASSQKGPGSYEQYF.